This T cell receptor (beta chain) was sequenced in a study of cytomegalovirus exposure and HLA in healthy donors. Findings of the study overall: Across donors, most TCRs were seen rarely, yet some public ones were widespread. Specific recognition of CMV antigens was confirmed in vitro for a few chains (all CMV-associated).

The donors were members of the validation cohort comprising over 100 subjects, separate from the roughly 700-subject first cohort. The CDR3 spans 12 residues. Germline CDR1 and CDR2: MNHEY and SMNVEV (reference sequence). V was cut by 8 bases and J by 1 base, with 6 bases left in between. TCRdb's copy holds only in-frame clones and misses some; the assay was immunoSEQ multiplex PCR. Of about 260,000 clones in the sample, around 91% were seen once. Regarding this clone: Its antigen is as yet unknown.

The V and J genes are TRBV27 and TRBJ1-5; D possibly corresponds to TRBD1 (5 bases). The sequencing input was PBMCs. This receptor was obtained from a woman aged 30 to 39 in good health and CMV-seronegative. The CDR3 sequence is CASGDSNQPQHF. The CDR3 DNA is TGTGCCAGCGGGGACAGCAATCAGCCCCAGCATTTT.